These 32 T cell receptor beta chains were all obtained from the same sample, sequenced in a study of blood T cells in healthy people across ages. A second PCR of 7 to 11 cycles used a sample-barcoded 5' primer and a J-beta primer mix. TCRdb used MiXCR to reprocess the 5' RACE reads, holding one entry per CDR3 protein. The table lists 1.8 million or so distinct CDR3 sequences, about two fifths of them singletons. The sequenced sample was blood. These TCRs come from a human donor in good health.

This clonotype occurred a few times. The V gene is TRBV20-1, the J gene TRBJ2-1; a possible D gene is TRBD2 (5 bases). The CDR3 is 11 residues long. Looked up from germline, CDR1 is DFQATT and CDR2 is SNEGSKA (reference sequence). Trimming removed 5 bases at V and 8 bases at J, with 10 bases between. CDR3 protein: CSAWTGDEQFF. In DNA form, the CDR3 reads TGCAGTGCTTGGACTGGGGATGAGCAGTTCTTC.

This clonotype was observed a few times. The chain is built from TRBV15 and TRBJ2-1; D is possibly TRBD1 or TRBD2 (5 bases each). Between the trimmed V and J ends, which lost 2 bases and 10 bases, there was a span of 9 bases. Germline V gene sequence: CDR1 LNHNV, CDR2 YYDKDF (reference sequence). The CDR3 is 12 amino acids. The CDR3 protein is CATSRSGTEQFF. The CDR3 bases are TGTGCCACCAGCAGATCCGGGACGGAGCAGTTCTTC.

The chain recombines TRBV7-2 with TRBJ1-4; 9 bases fit TRBD1. There are 15 residues in the CDR3. V trimming: 1 base; J trimming: 10 bases; junction bases outside the gene matches: 7. Germline loops: CDR1 SGHTA, CDR2 FQGNSA. CDR3 coding DNA: TGTGCCAGCAGCTTAGAGGGGACAGGGCTCGGAAAACTGTTTTTT. This gives the protein CASSLEGTGLGKLFF.

This clonotype has more than one count but fewer than ten. CDR3 residues: CASSAGTLTSGYTF. The CDR3 DNA sequence: TGCGCCAGCAGCGCTGGGACCCTGACATCCGGCTACACCTTC. This rearrangement joins TRBV5-1 to TRBJ1-2; D is perhaps TRBD1 (5 bases). The germline V gene has CDR1 SGHRS and CDR2 YFSETQ. This CDR3 comprises 14 residues. V lost 4 bases and J lost 8, with 18 bases in between.

J is TRBJ1-2 and V is TRBV28, with D tentatively TRBD1 (5 bases). The germline V and J ends were trimmed by 1 base and 0 bases, with 9 bases remaining between them. The germline V gene has CDR1 MDHEN and CDR2 SYDVKM. The CDR3 is 15 amino acids. The CDR3 here is CASSLLTVTNYGYTF. CDR3 coding DNA: TGTGCCAGCAGTTTATTGACAGTGACTAACTATGGCTACACCTTC.

CDR3 coding DNA: TGTGCCAGCAGGGGGTCAGGGCTTCACGGTAGCAATCAGCCCCAGCATTTT. This translates into CASRGSGLHGSNQPQHF. The rearrangement links TRBV6-2 or TRBV6-3 to TRBJ1-5, with D possibly matching TRBD1 (5 bases). Germline CDR1 and CDR2: MNHEY and SVGEGT. This CDR3 contains 17 residues. Trimming removed 6 bases at V and 0 bases at J, with 18 bases between.

This clonotype occurred a few times. The chain combines TRBV10-3 with TRBJ2-5, with unresolved D. The V gene's germline CDR1 is ENHRY and CDR2 SYGVKD. The CDR3 sequence is 14 residues long. Trimming removed 3 bases at V and 1 base at J, with 9 bases between. Here the CDR3 DNA reads TGTGCCATCAGTGATGTCGACGGCCAAGAGACCCAGTACTTC. Protein sequence: CAISDVDGQETQYF.

The V and J genes are TRBV7-2 and TRBJ1-2, with 9 positions matching TRBD1. The CDR3 consists of 14 residues. Germline V CDR1 and CDR2: SGHTA, FQGNSA. With 3 bases clipped from V and 8 bases from J, the junction kept 7 bases outside the gene matches. The chain's CDR3 is CASSFDRGLGGYTF. The CDR3 DNA is TGTGCCAGCAGCTTCGACAGGGGGTTAGGCGGCTACACCTTC.

CDR3: CASSLRSPASGGVYEQYF. DNA for the CDR3: TGCGCCAGCAGCCTCCGATCACCGGCTAGCGGGGGGGTCTACGAGCAGTACTTC. V usage is TRBV4-1 and J usage is TRBJ2-7, with TRBD2 matching 12 bases. Trimming removed 4 bases from V and 3 bases from J; junction bases left unmatched: 13. Germline V gene lookup returns CDR1 MGHRA and CDR2 YSYEKL. This CDR3 is built from 18 residues.

The chain carries TRBV20-1 and TRBJ1-3; D remains unclear. CDR1 and CDR2 from the germline V gene are DFQATT and SNEGSKA (reference sequence). V lost 4 bases and J 14 bases, leaving 15 bases between the germline ends. The CDR3 sequence is 11 residues long. The CDR3 bases are TGCAGTGCTAAATACCGAGAGAGGGTATATTTT. Protein sequence: CSAKYRERVYF.

The chain joins TRBV6-1 to TRBJ2-7; 7 bases fit TRBD2. CDR1 is MNHNS and CDR2 is SASEGT in the germline V gene. V lost 3 bases to trimming and J lost 4 bases; unmatched junction nucleotides: 3. This CDR3 is 13 amino acids long. The CDR3 DNA reads TGTGCCAGCAGTGAGAGCGGGGTTTACGAGCAGTACTTC. Its translation: CASSESGVYEQYF.

This clonotype turned up a few times. The chain employs TRBV7-2 and TRBJ2-1, with D maybe TRBD1 (7 bases). The V gene's germline CDR1 is SGHTA and CDR2 FQGNSA. The CDR3 contains 15 residues. V shed 3 bases and J shed 5 bases, with 14 bases lying between them. CDR3 nucleotide sequence: TGTGCCAGCAGCTTCTTTCAGGGGGGAAACAATGAGCAGTTCTTC. Translation gives CASSFFQGGNNEQFF.

The genes are TRBV27 and TRBJ1-6; possible D gene TRBD1, 5 bases. The CDR3 has 14 residues. V was clipped by 3 bases and J by 10 bases, with 13 bases between them. Germline lookup yields CDR1 MNHEY and CDR2 SMNVEV (reference sequence). The CDR3 sequence: CASSFGAGNSPLHF. The CDR3 nucleotides are TGTGCCAGCAGTTTCGGGGCAGGGAACTCACCCCTCCACTTT.

The chain combines TRBV7-6 with TRBJ2-2; 7 positions agree with TRBD2. Trimming cost V 1 base and J 0 bases; bases outside gene matches: 2. This CDR3 contains 16 residues. Germline CDR1 reads SGHVS; CDR2 reads FNYEAQ. This CDR3 reads CASSLGGGANTGELFF. CDR3 bases: TGTGCCAGCAGCTTAGGTGGGGGGGCGAACACCGGGGAGCTGTTTTTT.

This clonotype has more than one count but fewer than ten. The CDR3 reads CASMDSHGYGYTF. DNA for the CDR3: TGTGCCAGCATGGACAGTCATGGCTATGGCTACACCTTC. This rearrangement joins TRBV5-6 to TRBJ1-2; possible D gene TRBD1, 6 bases. Trimming removed 6 bases at V and 4 bases at J, with 13 bases between. The germline V gene has CDR1 SGHDT and CDR2 YYEEEE. The CDR3 sequence is 13 residues long.

The rearrangement uses TRBV6-1 and TRBJ1-6, with a weak D call TRBD1 (6 bases). Trimming stripped 0 bases from V and 0 bases from J, with 18 bases between. CDR3 length: 20 amino acids. Germline loops: CDR1 MNHNS, CDR2 SASEGT. The CDR3, as DNA: TGTGCCAGCAGTGAAGCGCCACAGGGTTTCGTGGGCTCCTATAATTCACCCCTCCACTTT. Translated: CASSEAPQGFVGSYNSPLHF.

A note on this clonotype: Since a much larger clone is just one base distant, this may be a read error. The chain has TRBV9 and TRBJ2-7; possibly TRBD1 or TRBD2 for D (6 bases each). The CDR3 is 15 amino acids. V was clipped by 1 base and J by 7 bases, with 18 bases between them. Germline V CDR1 and CDR2: SGDLS, YYNGEE. The CDR3 region is CASSVLGGSHNEQYF. The DNA of the CDR3 is TGTGCCAGCAGCGTATTAGGGGGGTCCCACAATGAGCAGTACTTC.

The chain recombines TRBV20-1 with TRBJ1-5; 7 nucleotides match TRBD1. The CDR3 runs 16 residues. Germline loops: CDR1 DFQATT, CDR2 SNEGSKA (reference sequence). J gave up 0 bases and V 3 bases, and 8 bases lay outside the gene matches. The CDR3 protein is CSASSSGTDSNQPQHF. CDR3 nucleotide sequence: TGCAGTGCTAGTTCGAGTGGGACAGATAGCAATCAGCCCCAGCATTTT.

This chain joins TRBV20-1 and TRBJ2-1; 11 bases fit TRBD2. V was clipped by 5 bases and J by 4 bases; unmatched bases: 7. The CDR3 covers 15 residues. The germline CDR1 and CDR2 sequences are DFQATT and SNEGSKA (reference sequence). This chain's CDR3 is CSAGASGGFYNEQFF. The DNA for the CDR3 is TGCAGTGCTGGAGCTAGCGGGGGGTTTTACAATGAGCAGTTCTTC.

The rearrangement uses TRBV11-3 and TRBJ2-7; tentative D call: TRBD2 (6 bases). Looked up from germline, CDR1 is SGHNT and CDR2 is YENEEA. Trimming stripped 7 bases from V and 4 bases from J, with 17 bases between. The CDR3 sequence is 14 residues long. DNA for the CDR3: TGTGCCAGCACCCAGGGCGGGGCTCGTTACGAGCAGTACTTC. Protein product: CASTQGGARYEQYF.

This chain uses TRBV9 with TRBJ2-1, with 10 bases matching TRBD2. The trim removed 2 bases at V and 10 bases at J, leaving 9 bases unmatched. This CDR3 is 15 amino acids long. Germline CDR1 and CDR2: SGDLS and YYNGEE. In nucleotides, the CDR3 is TGTGCCAGCAGCGTCACCGGGACTAGCGCCGTGGAGCAGTTCTTC. Translation: CASSVTGTSAVEQFF.

This clonotype was seen more than once but under ten times. J is TRBJ2-6 and V is TRBV9; D is ambiguous. Per the germline V gene, CDR1 is SGDLS and CDR2 is YYNGEE. The CDR3 runs 16 residues. Trimming cost V 4 bases and J 0 bases, with 11 bases left between them. The CDR3 bases are TGTGCCAGCAGCACTCCCAGAGCCTCTGGGGCCAACGTCCTGACTTTC. Translation gives CASSTPRASGANVLTF.

The rearrangement joins TRBV11-2 to TRBJ1-2; 7 bases are shared with TRBD1. Unmatched junction bases numbered 10, after V lost 3 bases and J lost 3 bases. Germline assignment: CDR1 SGHAT and CDR2 FQNNGV. The CDR3 runs 16 residues. In DNA form, the CDR3 reads TGTGCCAGCAGCTTGACCCCACGACAGGGAGACTATGGCTACACCTTC. It is translated as CASSLTPRQGDYGYTF.

The J gene is TRBJ1-1, the V gene TRBV20-1; no reliable D call. CDR1 is DFQATT and CDR2 is SNEGSKA in the germline V gene (reference sequence). The CDR3 is 15 amino acids. The ends were cut back, 0 bases at V and 0 bases at J, with 11 bases in the middle. The CDR3 loop is CSARDGSGLNTEAFF. CDR3 nucleotide sequence: TGCAGTGCTAGAGATGGTTCCGGTCTGAACACTGAAGCTTTCTTT.

This clonotype occurred a few times. The gene calls are TRBV6-2 or TRBV6-3 and TRBJ2-3; D possibly corresponds to TRBD2 (6 bases). Germline V gene sequence: CDR1 MNHEY, CDR2 SVGEGT. Between the trimmed V and J ends, which lost 1 base and 2 bases, there was a span of 10 bases. The CDR3 length is 15 residues. The chain's CDR3 is CASSYYWRDTDTQYF. DNA of the CDR3: TGTGCCAGCAGTTACTATTGGAGGGACACAGATACGCAGTATTTT.

The chain recombines TRBV7-2 with TRBJ2-7, with 7 bases identical to TRBD1. The V gene end was trimmed by 0 bases and the J gene end by 3 bases; junction bases not matched to a gene: 5. This CDR3 is built from 15 residues. The V gene's germline CDR1 is SGHTA and CDR2 FQGNSA. CDR3 bases: TGTGCCAGCAGCTTAGCAGGGGGCACTGGCTACGAGCAGTACTTC. Its translation is CASSLAGGTGYEQYF.

This chain joins TRBV6-2 or TRBV6-3 and TRBJ2-3; D is unclear. The germline V gene has CDR1 MNHEY and CDR2 SVGEGT. The CDR3 has 11 amino acids. V shed 9 bases and J shed 5 bases, with 9 bases lying between them. The DNA for the CDR3 is TGTGCCAGGTTAACTGGAGATACGCAGTATTTT. It translates to CARLTGDTQYF.

A remark on this clonotype: The junction does not match germline at one end; this may be a read error. The chain has TRBV7-8 and TRBJ2-3; D might be TRBD2 (5 bases). CDR1 and CDR2 from the germline V gene are SGHVS and FQNEAQ. The CDR3 totals 13 residues. The CDR3 region is CASSREGASTQYF. The CDR3 nucleotides are TGCGCCAGCAGCCGGGAAGGAGCCAGTACGCAGTATTTT.

In its sample, this clonotype was seen a few times. This chain's CDR3 is CASRTGVPDTQYF. The CDR3 region has the DNA TGTGCCAGCAGGACGGGGGTGCCAGATACGCAGTATTTT. The chain employs TRBV12-3 or TRBV12-4 and TRBJ2-3; D perhaps matches TRBD2 (6 bases). The CDR3 loop spans 13 amino acids. V lost 6 bases, J lost 4 bases, and 11 bases lay in between.

The CDR3 DNA sequence: TGTGCCAGCATCAAAAGGACCTCCTACGAGCAGTACTTC. It translates to CASIKRTSYEQYF. The chain employs TRBV2 and TRBJ2-7, with D unclear. This CDR3 region has 13 residues. The V gene's germline CDR1 is SNHLY and CDR2 FYNNEI. V lost 7 bases to trimming and J lost 0 bases, with 10 bases between them. Full variable domain (remainder filled in from reference TRBV2 and TRBJ2-7): EPEVTQTPSHQVTQMGQEVILRCVPISNHLYFYWYRQILGQKVEFLVSFYNNEISEKSEIFDDQFSVERPDGSNFTLKIRSTKLEDSAMYFCASIKRTSYEQYFGPGTRLTVT.

The genes are TRBV10-3 and TRBJ1-6; D call uncertain. The germline CDR1 and CDR2 sequences are ENHRY and SYGVKD. V was trimmed by 1 base and J by 7 bases, leaving 8 bases between them. The CDR3 is 14 amino acids. In nucleotides, the CDR3 is TGTGCCATCAGTGAGTATGGAGAGAATTCACCCCTCCACTTT. It encodes CAISEYGENSPLHF.

The chain employs TRBV6-2 or TRBV6-3 and TRBJ2-1, with a possible D match to TRBD2 (7 bases). Germline V gives CDR1 MNHEY, CDR2 SVGEGT. V was trimmed by 2 bases and J by 9 bases, leaving 14 bases between them. The CDR3 has 14 residues. The DNA for the CDR3 is TGTGCCAGCAGTTACGCGGGGGCCCGGGGTGAGCAGTTCTTC. This gives the protein CASSYAGARGEQFF.